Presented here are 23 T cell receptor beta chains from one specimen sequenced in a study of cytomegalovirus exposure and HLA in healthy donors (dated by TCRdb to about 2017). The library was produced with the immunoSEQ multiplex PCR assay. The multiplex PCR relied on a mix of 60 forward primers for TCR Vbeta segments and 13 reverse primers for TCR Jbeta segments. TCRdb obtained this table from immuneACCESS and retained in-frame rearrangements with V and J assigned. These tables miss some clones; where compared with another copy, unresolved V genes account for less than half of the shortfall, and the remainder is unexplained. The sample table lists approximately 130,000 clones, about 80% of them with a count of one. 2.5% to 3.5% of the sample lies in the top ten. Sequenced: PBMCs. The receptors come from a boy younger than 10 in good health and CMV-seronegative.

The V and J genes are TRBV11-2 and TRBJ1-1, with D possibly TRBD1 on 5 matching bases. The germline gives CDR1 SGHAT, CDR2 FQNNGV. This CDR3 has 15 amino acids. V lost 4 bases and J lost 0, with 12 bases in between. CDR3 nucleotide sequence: TGTGCCAGCAGCTCTCATGCAGGGCTGAACACTGAAGCTTTCTTT. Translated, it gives CASSSHAGLNTEAFF.

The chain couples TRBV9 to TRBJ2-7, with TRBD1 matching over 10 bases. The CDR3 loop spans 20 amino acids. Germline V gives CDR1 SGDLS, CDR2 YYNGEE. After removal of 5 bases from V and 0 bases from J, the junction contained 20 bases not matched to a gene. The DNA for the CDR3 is TGTGCCAGCAGGGACGACCACCTAAGAACGCGGACAGGGGGCTCCTACGAGCAGTACTTC. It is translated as CASRDDHLRTRTGGSYEQYF.

For the CDR3, the DNA is TGTGCCAGCAGCTCCCCCGAAACAGGGGGCGCCGATGGCTACACCTTC. Residues: CASSSPETGGADGYTF. The chain uses TRBV7-9 and TRBJ1-2; the match to TRBD1 covers 9 bases. The CDR3 runs to 16 residues. CDR1 is SEHNR, CDR2 FQNEAQ, per germline (reference sequence). Germline trimming cut 4 bases from V and 6 bases from J; bases unmatched to any gene: 12.

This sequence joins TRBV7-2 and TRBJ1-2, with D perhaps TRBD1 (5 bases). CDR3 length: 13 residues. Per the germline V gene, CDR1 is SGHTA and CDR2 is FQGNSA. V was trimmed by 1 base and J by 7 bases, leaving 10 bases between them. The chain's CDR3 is CASSLGGSSGYTF. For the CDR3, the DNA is TGTGCCAGCAGCTTAGGGGGCAGCTCTGGCTACACCTTC.

The DNA for the CDR3 is TGTGCCAGCTCCTTTTGGACAGTGGAGACCCAGTACTTC. Its translation: CASSFWTVETQYF. The V call is TRBV6-1, the J call TRBJ2-5; D might be TRBD1 (6 bases). Germline V gives CDR1 MNHNS, CDR2 SASEGT. V lost 8 bases and J lost 5, with 15 bases in between. The CDR3 runs 13 residues.

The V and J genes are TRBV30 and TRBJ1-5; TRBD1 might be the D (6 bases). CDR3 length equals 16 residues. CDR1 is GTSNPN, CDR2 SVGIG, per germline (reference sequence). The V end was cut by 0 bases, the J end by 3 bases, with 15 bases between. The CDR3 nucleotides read TGTGCCTGGAGTGTAAGAAGTGGGGGCATCAATCAGCCCCAGCATTTT. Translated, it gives CAWSVRSGGINQPQHF. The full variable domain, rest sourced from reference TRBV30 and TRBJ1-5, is SQTIHQWPATLVQPVGSPLSLECTVEGTSNPNLYWYRQAAGRGLQLLFYSVGIGQISSEVPQNLSASRPQDRQFILSSKKLLLSDSGFYLCAWSVRSGGINQPQHFGDGTRLSIL.

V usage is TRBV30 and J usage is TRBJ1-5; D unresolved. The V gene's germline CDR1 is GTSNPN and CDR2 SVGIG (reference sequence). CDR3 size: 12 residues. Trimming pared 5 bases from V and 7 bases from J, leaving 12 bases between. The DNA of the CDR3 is TGTGCCTGGGGAGGAGGGAACCAGCCCCAGCATTTT. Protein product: CAWGGGNQPQHF. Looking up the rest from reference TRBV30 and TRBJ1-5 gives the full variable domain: SQTIHQWPATLVQPVGSPLSLECTVEGTSNPNLYWYRQAAGRGLQLLFYSVGIGQISSEVPQNLSASRPQDRQFILSSKKLLLSDSGFYLCAWGGGNQPQHFGDGTRLSIL.

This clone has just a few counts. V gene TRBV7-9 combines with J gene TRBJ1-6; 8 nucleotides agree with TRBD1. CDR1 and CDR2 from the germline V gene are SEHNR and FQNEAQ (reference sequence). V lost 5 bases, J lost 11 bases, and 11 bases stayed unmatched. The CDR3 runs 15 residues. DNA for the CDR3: TGTGCCAGCAGCCCCCGGACAGGGCGGACGGCACCCCTCCACTTT. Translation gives CASSPRTGRTAPLHF.

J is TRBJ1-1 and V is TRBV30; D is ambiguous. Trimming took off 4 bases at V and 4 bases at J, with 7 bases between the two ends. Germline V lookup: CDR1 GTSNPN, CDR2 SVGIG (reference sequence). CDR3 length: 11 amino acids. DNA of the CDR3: TGTGCCTGGACGGAGATCACTGAAGCTTTCTTT. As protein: CAWTEITEAFF.

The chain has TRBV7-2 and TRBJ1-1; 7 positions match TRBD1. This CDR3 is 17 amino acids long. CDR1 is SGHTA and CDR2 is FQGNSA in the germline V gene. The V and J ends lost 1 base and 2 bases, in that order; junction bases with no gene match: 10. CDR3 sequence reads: CASSLGAGGGPNTEAFF. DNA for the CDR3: TGTGCCAGCAGCTTAGGGGCAGGGGGAGGCCCCAACACTGAAGCTTTCTTT.

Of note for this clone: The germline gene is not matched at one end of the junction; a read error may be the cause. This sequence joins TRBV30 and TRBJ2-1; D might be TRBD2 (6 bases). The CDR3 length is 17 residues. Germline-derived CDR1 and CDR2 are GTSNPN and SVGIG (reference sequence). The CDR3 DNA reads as TGTGCCTGGAGAGTACCTTACGGGAGTGGAGTGTACAATGAGCAGCTCTTC. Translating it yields CAWRVPYGSGVYNEQLF.

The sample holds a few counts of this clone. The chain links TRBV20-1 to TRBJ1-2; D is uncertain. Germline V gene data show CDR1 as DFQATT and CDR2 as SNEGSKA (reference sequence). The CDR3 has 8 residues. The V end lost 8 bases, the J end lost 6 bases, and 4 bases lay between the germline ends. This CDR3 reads CSPDGYTF. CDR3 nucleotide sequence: TGCAGTCCGGATGGCTACACCTTC.

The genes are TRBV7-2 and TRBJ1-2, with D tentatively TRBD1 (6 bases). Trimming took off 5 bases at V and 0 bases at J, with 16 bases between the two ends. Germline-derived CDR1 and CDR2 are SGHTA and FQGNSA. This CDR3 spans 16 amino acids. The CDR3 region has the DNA TGTGCCAGCAGCCCCGGGGGGCCGTCAGCTAACTATGGCTACACCTTC. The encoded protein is CASSPGGPSANYGYTF.

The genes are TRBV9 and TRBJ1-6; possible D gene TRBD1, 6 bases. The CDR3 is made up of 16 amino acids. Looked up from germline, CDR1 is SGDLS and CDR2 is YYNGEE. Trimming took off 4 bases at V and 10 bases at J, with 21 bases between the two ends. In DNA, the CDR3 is TGTGCCAGCAGCCCCAGAGGGGGGGAGGGGAACTCACCCCTCCACTTT. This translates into CASSPRGGEGNSPLHF.

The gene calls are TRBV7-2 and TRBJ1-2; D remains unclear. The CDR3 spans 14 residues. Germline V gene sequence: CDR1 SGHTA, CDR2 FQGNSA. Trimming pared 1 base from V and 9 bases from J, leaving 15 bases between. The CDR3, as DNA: TGTGCCAGCAGCTTAGGTAGGGAGGTCGGTCGCTACACCTTC. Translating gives CASSLGREVGRYTF.

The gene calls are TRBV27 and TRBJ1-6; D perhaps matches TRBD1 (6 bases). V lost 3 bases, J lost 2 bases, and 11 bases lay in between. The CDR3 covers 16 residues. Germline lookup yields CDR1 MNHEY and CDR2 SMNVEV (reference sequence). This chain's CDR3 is CASSFSGVAYNSPLHF. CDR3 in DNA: TGTGCCAGCAGTTTCTCAGGGGTAGCCTATAATTCACCCCTCCACTTT.

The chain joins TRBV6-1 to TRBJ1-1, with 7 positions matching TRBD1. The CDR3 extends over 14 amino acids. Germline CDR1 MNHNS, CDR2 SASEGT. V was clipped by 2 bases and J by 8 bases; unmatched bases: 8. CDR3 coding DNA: TGTGCCAGCAGTGAATGGGACAGTCCGTCCGAAGCTTTCTTT. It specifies CASSEWDSPSEAFF.

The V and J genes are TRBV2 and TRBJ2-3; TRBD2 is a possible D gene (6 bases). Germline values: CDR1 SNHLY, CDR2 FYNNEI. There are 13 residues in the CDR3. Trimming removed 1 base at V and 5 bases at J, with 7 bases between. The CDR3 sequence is CASSEGGEDTQYF. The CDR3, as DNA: TGTGCCAGCAGTGAAGGGGGGGAAGATACGCAGTATTTT.

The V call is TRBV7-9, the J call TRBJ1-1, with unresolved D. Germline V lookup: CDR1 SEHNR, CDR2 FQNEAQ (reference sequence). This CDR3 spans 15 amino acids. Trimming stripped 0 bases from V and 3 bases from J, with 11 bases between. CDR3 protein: CASSLASGWDTEAFF. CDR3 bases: TGTGCCAGCAGCTTAGCGAGCGGATGGGACACTGAAGCTTTCTTT.

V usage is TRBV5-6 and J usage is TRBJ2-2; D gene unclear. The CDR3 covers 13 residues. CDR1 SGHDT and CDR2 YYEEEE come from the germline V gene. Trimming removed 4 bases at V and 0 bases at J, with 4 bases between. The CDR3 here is CASSLANTGELFF. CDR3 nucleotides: TGTGCCAGCAGCCTCGCGAACACCGGGGAGCTGTTTTTT.

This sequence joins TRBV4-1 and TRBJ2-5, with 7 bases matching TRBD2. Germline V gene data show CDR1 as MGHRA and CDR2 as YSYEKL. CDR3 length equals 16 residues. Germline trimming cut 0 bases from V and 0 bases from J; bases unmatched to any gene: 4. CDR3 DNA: TGCGCCAGCAGCCAAGATCCGGGACTAAACCAAGAGACCCAGTACTTC. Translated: CASSQDPGLNQETQYF.

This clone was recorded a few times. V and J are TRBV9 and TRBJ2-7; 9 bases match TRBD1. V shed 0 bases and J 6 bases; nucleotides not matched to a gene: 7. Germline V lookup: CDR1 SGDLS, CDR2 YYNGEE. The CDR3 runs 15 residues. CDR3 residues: CASSVDLDRGIEQYF. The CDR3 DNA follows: TGTGCCAGCAGCGTAGACCTGGACAGGGGAATCGAGCAGTACTTC. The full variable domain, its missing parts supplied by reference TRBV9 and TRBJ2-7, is DSGVTQTPKHLITATGQRVTLRCSPRSGDLSVYWYQQSLDQGLQFLIQYYNGEERAKGNILERFSAQQFPDLHSELNLSSLELGDSALYFCASSVDLDRGIEQYFGPGTRLTVT.

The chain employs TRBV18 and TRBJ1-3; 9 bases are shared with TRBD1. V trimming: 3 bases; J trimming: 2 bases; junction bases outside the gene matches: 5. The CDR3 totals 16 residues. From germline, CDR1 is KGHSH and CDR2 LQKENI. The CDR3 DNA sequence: TGTGCCAGCTCACCTGGACAGGGGATGGCTGGAAACACCATATATTTT. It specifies CASSPGQGMAGNTIYF.